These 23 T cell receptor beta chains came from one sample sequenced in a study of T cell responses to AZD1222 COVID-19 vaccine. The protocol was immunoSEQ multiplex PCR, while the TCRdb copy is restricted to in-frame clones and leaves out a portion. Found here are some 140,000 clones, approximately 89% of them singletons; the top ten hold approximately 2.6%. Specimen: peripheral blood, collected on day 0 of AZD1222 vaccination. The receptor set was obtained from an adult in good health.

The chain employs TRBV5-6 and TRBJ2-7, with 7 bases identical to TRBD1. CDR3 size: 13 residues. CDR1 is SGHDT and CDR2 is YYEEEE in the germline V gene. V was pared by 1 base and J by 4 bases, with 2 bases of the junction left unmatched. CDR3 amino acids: CASSLSGQYEQYF. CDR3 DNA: TGTGCCAGCAGCTTGTCGGGACAGTACGAGCAGTACTTC.

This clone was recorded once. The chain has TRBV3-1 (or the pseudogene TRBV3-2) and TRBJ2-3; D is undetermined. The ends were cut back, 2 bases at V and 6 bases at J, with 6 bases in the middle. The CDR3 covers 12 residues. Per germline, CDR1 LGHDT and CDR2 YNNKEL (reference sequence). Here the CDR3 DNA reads TGTGCCAGCAGCCAACTTGCTGATACGCAGTATTTT. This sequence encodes CASSQLADTQYF.

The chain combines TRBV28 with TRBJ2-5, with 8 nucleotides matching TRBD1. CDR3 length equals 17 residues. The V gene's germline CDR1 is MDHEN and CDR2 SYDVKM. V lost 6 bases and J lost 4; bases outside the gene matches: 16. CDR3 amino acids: CASSPPLGQGAGETQYF. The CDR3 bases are TGTGCCAGCAGCCCCCCCCTGGGGCAGGGGGCAGGAGAGACCCAGTACTTC.

Written as DNA, the CDR3 is TGTGCCAGCAGTGACTCTTCTATTAGCACTGAAGCTTTCTTT. Translation gives CASSDSSISTEAFF. The chain carries TRBV6-4 and TRBJ1-1; D is unclear. Germline assignment: CDR1 MRHNA and CDR2 SNTAGT. This CDR3 has 14 residues. Trimming left V 0 bases short and J 4 bases short, with 9 bases between.

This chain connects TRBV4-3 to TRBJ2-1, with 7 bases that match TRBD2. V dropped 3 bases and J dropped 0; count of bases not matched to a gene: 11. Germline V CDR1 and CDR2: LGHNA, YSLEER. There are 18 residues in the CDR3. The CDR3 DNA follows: TGCGCCAGCAGCCAGGGCGCGCTAGCGGTGACCTCCTACAATGAGCAGTTCTTC. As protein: CASSQGALAVTSYNEQFF.

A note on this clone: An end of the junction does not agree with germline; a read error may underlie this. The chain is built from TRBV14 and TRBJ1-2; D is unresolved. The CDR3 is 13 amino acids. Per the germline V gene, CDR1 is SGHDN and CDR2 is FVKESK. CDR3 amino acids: CASSPGTNYGYTF. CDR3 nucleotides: TGTGCCAGCAGCCCCGGAACTAACTATGGCTACACCTTT.

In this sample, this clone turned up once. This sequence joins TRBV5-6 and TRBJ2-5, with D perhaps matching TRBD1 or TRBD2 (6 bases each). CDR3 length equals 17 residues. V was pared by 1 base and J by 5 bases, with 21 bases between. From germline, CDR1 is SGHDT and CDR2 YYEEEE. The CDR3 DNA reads TGTGCCAGCAGCTTGTTCGGGGGCGGTGGAGGGGAGGAGACCCAGTACTTC. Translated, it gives CASSLFGGGGGEETQYF.

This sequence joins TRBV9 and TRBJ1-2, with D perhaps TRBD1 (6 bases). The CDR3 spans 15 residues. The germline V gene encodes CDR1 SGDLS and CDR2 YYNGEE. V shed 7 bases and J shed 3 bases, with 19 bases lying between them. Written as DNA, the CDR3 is TGTGCCAGCTCCCCACAGGGCTCGAAATACTATGGCTACACCTTC. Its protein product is CASSPQGSKYYGYTF.

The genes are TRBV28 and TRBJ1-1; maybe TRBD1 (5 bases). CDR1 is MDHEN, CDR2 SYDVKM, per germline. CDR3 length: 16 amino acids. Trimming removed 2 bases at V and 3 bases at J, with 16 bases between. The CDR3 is CASSLPGGGVYTEAFF. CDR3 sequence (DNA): TGTGCCAGCAGTTTACCGGGGGGAGGGGTGTACACTGAAGCTTTCTTT.

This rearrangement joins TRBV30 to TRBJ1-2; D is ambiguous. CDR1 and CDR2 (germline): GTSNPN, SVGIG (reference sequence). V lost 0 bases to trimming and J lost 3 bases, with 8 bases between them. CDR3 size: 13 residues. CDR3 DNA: TGTGCCTGGAGTGTAGGGCAGTACTATGGCTACACCTTC. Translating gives CAWSVGQYYGYTF.

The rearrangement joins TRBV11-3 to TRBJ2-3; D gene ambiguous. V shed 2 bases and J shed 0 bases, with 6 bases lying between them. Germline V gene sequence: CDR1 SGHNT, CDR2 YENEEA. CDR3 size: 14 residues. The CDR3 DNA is TGTGCCAGCAGCTTATCCTCTAGCACAGATACGCAGTATTTT. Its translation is CASSLSSSTDTQYF. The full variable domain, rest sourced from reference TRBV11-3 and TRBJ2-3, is EAGVVQSPRYKIIEKKQPVAFWCNPISGHNTLYWYLQNLGQGPELLIRYENEEAVDDSQLPKDRFSAERLKGVDSTLKIQPAELGDSAVYLCASSLSSSTDTQYFGPGTRLTVL.

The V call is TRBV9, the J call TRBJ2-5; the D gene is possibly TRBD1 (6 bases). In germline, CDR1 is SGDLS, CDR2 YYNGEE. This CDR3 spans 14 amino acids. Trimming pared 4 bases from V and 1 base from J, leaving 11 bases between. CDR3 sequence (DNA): TGTGCCAGCAGCCTTAGGACAGCCCAAGAGACCCAGTACTTC. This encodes CASSLRTAQETQYF.

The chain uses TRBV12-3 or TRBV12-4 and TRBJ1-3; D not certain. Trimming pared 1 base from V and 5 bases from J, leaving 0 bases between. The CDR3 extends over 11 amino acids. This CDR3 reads CASSLGNTIYF. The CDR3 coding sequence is TGTGCCAGCAGTTTAGGAAACACCATATATTTT.

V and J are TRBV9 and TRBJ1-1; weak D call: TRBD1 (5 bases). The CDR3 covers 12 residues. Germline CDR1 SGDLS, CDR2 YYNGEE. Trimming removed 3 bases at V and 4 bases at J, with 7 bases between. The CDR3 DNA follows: TGTGCCAGCAGCGCGGGGGGCACTGAAGCTTTCTTT. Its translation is CASSAGGTEAFF.

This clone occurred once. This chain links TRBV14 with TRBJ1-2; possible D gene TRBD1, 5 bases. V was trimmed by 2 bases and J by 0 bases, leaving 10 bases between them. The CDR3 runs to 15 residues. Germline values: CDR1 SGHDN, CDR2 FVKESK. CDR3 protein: CASSQSGGANYGYTF. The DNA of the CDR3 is TGTGCCAGCAGCCAAAGCGGAGGGGCTAACTATGGCTACACCTTC.

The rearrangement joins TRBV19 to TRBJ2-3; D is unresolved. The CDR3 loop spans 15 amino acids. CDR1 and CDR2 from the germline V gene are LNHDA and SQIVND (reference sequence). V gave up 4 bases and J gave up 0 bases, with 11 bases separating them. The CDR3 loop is CASSNTGWSTDTQYF. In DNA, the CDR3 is TGTGCCAGTAGTAACACCGGGTGGAGCACAGATACGCAGTATTTT.

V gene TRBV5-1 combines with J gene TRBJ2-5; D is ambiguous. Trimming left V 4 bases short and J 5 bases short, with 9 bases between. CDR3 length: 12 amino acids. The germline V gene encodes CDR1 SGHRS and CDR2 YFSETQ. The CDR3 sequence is CASSPGRETQYF. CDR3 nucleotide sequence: TGCGCCAGCAGCCCCGGGCGGGAGACCCAGTACTTC.

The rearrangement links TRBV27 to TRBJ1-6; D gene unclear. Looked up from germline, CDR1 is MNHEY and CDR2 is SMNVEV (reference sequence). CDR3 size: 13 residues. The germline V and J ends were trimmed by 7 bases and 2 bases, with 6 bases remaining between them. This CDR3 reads CASTGTYNSPLHF. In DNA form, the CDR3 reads TGTGCCAGCACCGGTACCTATAATTCACCCCTCCACTTT.

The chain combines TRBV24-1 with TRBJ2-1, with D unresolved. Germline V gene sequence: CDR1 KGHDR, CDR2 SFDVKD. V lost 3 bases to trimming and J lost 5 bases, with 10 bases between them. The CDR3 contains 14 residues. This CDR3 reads CATSDNGFHNEQFF. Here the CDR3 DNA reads TGTGCCACCAGTGATAACGGATTCCACAATGAGCAGTTCTTC.

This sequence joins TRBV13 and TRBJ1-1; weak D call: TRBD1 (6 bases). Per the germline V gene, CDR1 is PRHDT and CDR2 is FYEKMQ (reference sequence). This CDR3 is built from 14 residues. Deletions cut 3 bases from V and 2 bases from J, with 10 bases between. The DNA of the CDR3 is TGTGCCAGCAGCTTTGGACAGAGAAACACTGAAGCTTTCTTT. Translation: CASSFGQRNTEAFF.

The CDR3, as DNA: TGCGCCAGCAGCGCCCGACAGGGTGGAACTGAAGCTTTCTTT. The encoded protein is CASSARQGGTEAFF. The V gene is TRBV5-1, the J gene TRBJ1-1; 7 nucleotides agree with TRBD1. The CDR3 has 14 amino acids. V was pared by 4 bases and J by 5 bases, with 8 bases of the junction left unmatched. Germline V gene lookup returns CDR1 SGHRS and CDR2 YFSETQ.

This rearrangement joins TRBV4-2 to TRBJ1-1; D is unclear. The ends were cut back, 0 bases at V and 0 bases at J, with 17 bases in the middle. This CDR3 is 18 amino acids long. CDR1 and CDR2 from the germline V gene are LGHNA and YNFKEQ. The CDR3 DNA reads TGTGCCAGCAGCCAAGACCCGCTGCAGACGGGGATGAACACTGAAGCTTTCTTT. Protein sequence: CASSQDPLQTGMNTEAFF.

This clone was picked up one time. As DNA, the CDR3 is TGTGCTAGTGGTCTGGGACAGGGGACCCGGTTTTATCCTGAAGCTTTCTTT. Encoded protein: CASGLGQGTRFYPEAFF. This chain connects TRBV12-5 to TRBJ1-1; 10 positions match TRBD1. J lost 6 bases, V lost 5 bases, and 15 bases had no gene match. The CDR3 loop spans 17 amino acids. Germline CDR1 LGHNT, CDR2 FRNRAP. The entire variable domain, with the rest obtained from reference TRBV12-5 and TRBJ1-1, is as follows: DARVTQTPRHKVTEMGQEVTMRCQPILGHNTVFWYRQTMMQGLELLAYFRNRAPLDDSGMPKDRFSAEMPDATLATLKIQPSEPRDSAVYFCASGLGQGTRFYPEAFFGQGTRLTVV.